Presented here are 12 T cell receptor beta chains from one specimen sequenced in a study of blood T cell repertoires in COVID-19. Sequenced by immunoSEQ multiplex PCR; TCRdb stores in-frame clones only, minus some. The top ten hold roughly 2% of the sample, which has about 55,000 clones, over 80% seen once. The sequenced sample consisted of peripheral blood. The receptor set was obtained from a woman aged 55-70 years with acute or convalescent COVID-19.

The chain uses TRBV7-9 and TRBJ1-6; no firm D call. The CDR3 is made up of 18 amino acids. Germline values: CDR1 SEHNR, CDR2 FQNEAQ (reference sequence). Trimming shortened V by 0 bases and J by 0 bases, and 12 bases separated the two germline ends. DNA for the CDR3: TGTGCCAGCAGCTTAGCCCCGCTCTCCAGCTCCTATAATTCACCCCTCCACTTT. This encodes CASSLAPLSSSYNSPLHF.

This clone has more than one count but fewer than ten. The chain is built from TRBV19 and TRBJ1-4; the match to TRBD1 covers 10 bases. J lost 7 bases, V lost 5 bases, and 7 bases had no gene match. Germline loops: CDR1 LNHDA, CDR2 SQIVND (reference sequence). The CDR3 has 15 residues. The CDR3 is CASSRAGTGVEKLFF. CDR3 in DNA: TGTGCCAGTAGTCGGGCCGGGACAGGGGTTGAAAAACTGTTTTTT.

V is TRBV7-6 and J is TRBJ1-5; D is undetermined. Trimming took off 1 base at V and 6 bases at J, with 7 bases between the two ends. Germline lookup yields CDR1 SGHVS and CDR2 FNYEAQ. This CDR3 spans 13 amino acids. CDR3 nucleotide sequence: TGTGCCAGCAGCTTAGTTTCCGGTCAGCCCCAGCATTTT. This gives the protein CASSLVSGQPQHF.

This chain joins TRBV30 and TRBJ2-2, with 9 bases fitting TRBD2. Germline V CDR1 and CDR2: GTSNPN, SVGIG (reference sequence). The CDR3 is made up of 16 amino acids. The V gene end was trimmed by 4 bases and the J gene end by 2 bases; junction bases not matched to a gene: 8. The CDR3 reads CAWKISGGINTGELFF. In DNA, the CDR3 is TGTGCCTGGAAAATAAGCGGGGGGATCAACACCGGGGAGCTGTTTTTT.

This chain joins TRBV13 and TRBJ1-2; a weak D match, TRBD1 (5 bases). Per the germline V gene, CDR1 is PRHDT and CDR2 is FYEKMQ (reference sequence). This CDR3 contains 13 residues. V was clipped by 3 bases and J by 7 bases, with 12 bases between them. CDR3 residues: CASSLGPSGGYTF. DNA for the CDR3: TGTGCCAGCAGCTTGGGGCCTTCCGGTGGCTACACCTTC. The variable domain in full, completed from reference TRBV13 and TRBJ1-2, reads AAGVIQSPRHLIKEKRETATLKCYPIPRHDTVYWYQQGPGQDPQFLISFYEKMQSDKGSIPDRFSAQQFSDYHSELNMSSLELGDSALYFCASSLGPSGGYTFGSGTRLTVV.

The chain combines TRBV6-6 with TRBJ2-7; TRBD2 matches at 10 bases. After removal of 4 bases from V and 4 bases from J, the junction contained 7 bases not matched to a gene. Per the germline V gene, CDR1 is MNHNY and CDR2 is SVGAGI (reference sequence). The CDR3 covers 15 residues. CDR3 sequence reads: CASSSPAGGPYEQYF. The CDR3 DNA reads as TGTGCCAGCAGTTCCCCAGCGGGAGGGCCGTACGAGCAGTACTTC.

This clone has only a few counts. This chain uses TRBV6-4 with TRBJ2-3; TRBD1 matches 10 bases. The CDR3 is made up of 15 amino acids. With 5 bases clipped from V and 6 bases from J, the junction kept 8 bases outside the gene matches. Germline V gene sequence: CDR1 MRHNA, CDR2 SNTAGT. The CDR3 nucleotides read TGTGCCAGCAGTCGACAGGGGGCAGGTCGGGATACGCAGTATTTT. This encodes CASSRQGAGRDTQYF.

This rearrangement joins TRBV10-3 to TRBJ1-2, with D tentatively TRBD1 (6 bases). Per germline, CDR1 ENHRY and CDR2 SYGVKD. Trimming stripped 0 bases from V and 1 base from J, with 6 bases between. CDR3 length: 14 amino acids. CDR3 bases: TGTGCCATCAGTGAGTCGGGACATAACTATGGCTACACCTTC. Protein sequence: CAISESGHNYGYTF.

The CDR3 sequence is CASSLARTGGSYNEQFF. The CDR3 DNA sequence: TGTGCCAGCAGCTTAGCGAGGACAGGGGGTTCCTACAATGAGCAGTTCTTC. V is TRBV7-2 and J is TRBJ2-1; 10 bases fit TRBD1. Germline CDR1 reads SGHTA; CDR2 reads FQGNSA. Trimming at V came to 0 bases and at J to 1 base, leaving 3 bases not matched to a gene. This CDR3 comprises 17 residues.

The chain joins TRBV15 to TRBJ1-3, with D perhaps TRBD1 (6 bases). With 5 bases removed from V and 0 bases from J, the gap between germline ends came to 17 bases. There are 17 residues in the CDR3. Germline V gene lookup returns CDR1 LNHNV and CDR2 YYDKDF (reference sequence). The CDR3 nucleotides read TGTGCCACCAGCTCGGAGGTTTCGGGACACTCTGGAAACACCATATATTTT. Its protein is CATSSEVSGHSGNTIYF. Combining the CDR3 with reference TRBV15 and TRBJ1-3 gives the whole variable domain DAMVIQNPRYQVTQFGKPVTLSCSQTLNHNVMYWYQQKSSQAPKLLFHYYDKDFNNEADTPDNFQSRRPNTSFCFLDIRSPGLGDTAMYLCATSSEVSGHSGNTIYFGEGSWLTVV.

This chain uses TRBV28 with TRBJ1-1, with 8 bases identical to TRBD1. Germline CDR1 MDHEN, CDR2 SYDVKM. This CDR3 is built from 16 residues. V was pared by 5 bases and J by 1 base, with 9 bases of the junction left unmatched. CDR3 DNA sequence: TGTGCCAGCAGTCCATGGTCTGGGACAGGGAACACTGAAGCTTTCTTT. Its protein product is CASSPWSGTGNTEAFF. The complete variable domain, with remaining parts taken from reference TRBV28 and TRBJ1-1, reads DVKVTQSSRYLVKRTGEKVFLECVQDMDHENMFWYRQDPGLGLRLIYFSYDVKMKEKGDIPEGYSVSREKKERFSLILESASTNQTSMYLCASSPWSGTGNTEAFFGQGTRLTVV.

J is TRBJ2-3 and V is TRBV7-2, with 8 bases matching TRBD2. The germline V gene has CDR1 SGHTA and CDR2 FQGNSA. V was clipped by 5 bases and J by 4 bases; unmatched bases: 8. This CDR3 contains 15 residues. This chain's CDR3 is CASSAHSGGADTQYF. CDR3 bases: TGTGCCAGCAGCGCCCACTCCGGGGGGGCAGATACGCAGTATTTT.